The sequence of this TCR beta chain was determined in a study of T cell responses to AZD1222 COVID-19 vaccine. General observations from the study: Donors were largely white British and mainly female; clonal diversity was possibly underestimated. The study found Spike-specific TCR breadth and depth rose after two AZD1222 doses. Unmutated variant regions are reportedly the target of nearly half of TCRs that are spike-specific.

The table came from immunoSEQ multiplex PCR; TCRdb's copy has only in-frame clones and leaves some out. The data contain 97,000 or so clones, over 75% of them singletons. The CDR3 runs to 17 residues. Germline V gene data show CDR1 as MNHEY and CDR2 as SVGEGT. V dropped 0 bases and J dropped 5; count of bases not matched to a gene: 8. As regards this clone: Antigen unknown.

The receptor was isolated from an adult in good health. The source was peripheral blood, collected on day 0 of AZD1222 vaccination. The chain combines TRBV6-2 or TRBV6-3 with TRBJ2-5; 11 nucleotides match TRBD2. This CDR3 is CASSYSPTSGIGETQYF. CDR3 DNA sequence: TGTGCCAGCAGTTACTCCCCGACTAGCGGGATAGGGGAGACCCAGTACTTC.